This is a list of T cell receptor beta chains from one sample in a study of cytomegalovirus exposure and HLA in healthy donors. Sequencing used immunoSEQ multiplex PCR; TCRdb keeps in-frame clones, though not all of them. Here the sample spans roughly 100,000 clones, under 85% being singletons. The specimen was PBMCs. The receptors were gathered from a man younger than 45 in good health and CMV-seronegative. Each CDR3 is given with its conserved first and last residue. D genes are given only for firm matches. Size is stated for part of the rows, as once, few or many counts, or as a class when the clone is expanded.

>TRBV5-4|TRBJ2-7|.|.
TGTGCCAGCAGCCCGACAGACTCCTACGAGCAGTACTTC
CASSPTDSYEQYF
>TRBV7-9|TRBJ1-2|.|.
TGTGCCAGCAGTGTAGAGAATGGCTACACCTTC
CASSVENGYTF
>TRBV2|TRBJ1-5|.|TRBD1
TGTGCCAGCAGTGATGACAGGGGCAGTCAGCCCCAGCATTTT
CASSDDRGSQPQHF
>TRBV4-2|TRBJ2-5|.|TRBD2
TGTGCCAGCAGCCAAGCACCACTAGCGCAGCAAGAGACCCAGTACTTC
CASSQAPLAQQETQYF
>TRBV5-4|TRBJ2-1|once|TRBD1
TGTGCCAGCAGCCCCGGGACAGGGTCCTACAATGAGCAGTTCTTC
CASSPGTGSYNEQFF
>TRBV7-8|TRBJ2-7|.|.
TGTGCCAGCAGCTTAGAGCCGCTATTCACGGGAATGGGCTACGAGCAGTACTTC
CASSLEPLFTGMGYEQYF
>TRBV2|TRBJ2-7|.|TRBD1
TGTGCCAGCAGTGACACCGATGGTGGGACAGGGGATAACGAGCAGTACTTC
CASSDTDGGTGDNEQYF
>TRBV29-1|TRBJ2-7|.|TRBD1
TGCAGCGTTACCCCCGGGACAGGGTCCTACGAGCAGTACTTC
CSVTPGTGSYEQYF
>TRBV7-9|TRBJ2-7|.|TRBD1
TGTGCCAGCAGATTTACAGGGGACTCCTACGAGCAGTACTTC
CASRFTGDSYEQYF
>TRBV6-5|TRBJ1-1|.|.
TGTGCCAGCAGCTTAAGTACAGGACGAAAGATCTTT
CASSLSTGRKIF
>TRBV7-9|TRBJ1-2|.|.
TGTGCCAGCAGCTTAGTTAGCCACGAAGGAGACACCTTC
CASSLVSHEGDTF
>TRBV5-1|TRBJ1-6|.|.
TGCGCCAGCAGCTTGTCCGTGGGGGCTGGTAATTCACCCCTCCACTTT
CASSLSVGAGNSPLHF
>TRBV27|TRBJ2-7|.|.
TGTGCCAGCACTAGGAGGGGTGGATCCTACGAGCAGTACTTC
CASTRRGGSYEQYF
>TRBV18|TRBJ2-1|.|TRBD2
TGTGCCAGCTCACCGTGGACTAGCGGATTGTACAATGAGCAGTTCTTC
CASSPWTSGLYNEQFF
>TRBV7-2|TRBJ2-7|.|.
TGTGCCAGCAGCCAAAACGCTGGAGGCGAGCAGTACTTC
CASSQNAGGEQYF
>TRBV6-6|TRBJ2-1|few|TRBD2
TGTGCCAGCAAGGGGACTAGCGGAGACAATGAGCAGTTCTTC
CASKGTSGDNEQFF
>TRBV19|TRBJ1-5|.|.
TGTGCCAGTAGTATAGTTACAAAACCTTGGAATCAGCCCCAGCATTTT
CASSIVTKPWNQPQHF
>TRBV6-1|TRBJ1-1|few|.
TGTGCCAGCAGTGAAGAAGCAGGGCTGGACACTGAAGCTTTCTTT
CASSEEAGLDTEAFF
>TRBV28|TRBJ2-6|.|.
TGTGCCAGCAGTTTGTGGGACACCAGCTCTGGGGCCAACGTCCTGACTTTC
CASSLWDTSSGANVLTF
>TRBV9|TRBJ1-1|.|.
TGTGCCAGCAGCGTAGGCGGTTTGGGGGGCACTGAAGCTTTCTTT
CASSVGGLGGTEAFF
>TRBV4-3|TRBJ1-4|few|.
TGCGCCAGCAGCCCCCCTTTGGGGAGAGTTGAAACTAATGAAAAACTGTTTTTT
CASSPPLGRVETNEKLFF
>TRBV5-6|TRBJ2-5|.|TRBD2
TGTGCCAGCAGCTTAGTGCTAGCGGGAGGACCCATAGGAGAGACCCAGTACTTC
CASSLVLAGGPIGETQYF
>TRBV5-6|TRBJ2-7|.|.
TGTGCCAGCAGCTTGGTGTCGTGCGAGCAGTACTTC
CASSLVSCEQYF
>TRBV6-5|TRBJ1-1|.|TRBD1
TGTGCCAGCAGCAAGGACAGGGTCACTGAAGCTTTCTTT
CASSKDRVTEAFF
>TRBV4-3|TRBJ2-7|.|TRBD2
TGCGCCAGCAGCCAAGAGTCCCCTAGCGGGAGGGTTGGCTACGAGCAGTACTTC
CASSQESPSGRVGYEQYF
>TRBV28|TRBJ2-7|.|TRBD1
TGTGCCAGCAGTGCGCCGGGACAGGGAACCTACGAGCAGTACTTC
CASSAPGQGTYEQYF
>TRBV25-1|TRBJ1-6|.|TRBD1
TGTGCCAGCAGTACAGGGGGCGCGAATTCACCCCTCCACTTT
CASSTGGANSPLHF
>TRBV6-5|TRBJ2-7|.|TRBD1
TGTGCCAGCAGGGAAACAGGGGGAAGCTCCTACGAGCAGTACTTC
CASRETGGSSYEQYF
>TRBV9|TRBJ2-3|.|.
TGTGCCAGCAGCGTAGGTCCGGGAGTTTACCCAACCAGTCCCCCAGATACGCAGTATTTT
CASSVGPGVYPTSPPDTQYF
>TRBV7-6|TRBJ1-4|.|TRBD1
TGTGCCAGCAGCTCTACAGGGGGGGGGTTAGCAACTAATGAAAAACTGTTTTTT
CASSSTGGGLATNEKLFF
>TRBV27|TRBJ2-1|few|TRBD1
TGTGCCAGCAGTTCCCGGACAGGGGGATCCTACAATGAGCAGTTCTTC
CASSSRTGGSYNEQFF
>TRBV10-1|TRBJ1-2|.|TRBD1
TGCGCCAGCAGGCCGGACAGGCAGCTTGGTGGCTACACCTTC
CASRPDRQLGGYTF
>TRBV19|TRBJ2-7|.|.
TGTGCCAGTAGTATCGGTGCGGGTGGGTCTCCCTACGAGCAGTACTTC
CASSIGAGGSPYEQYF
>TRBV4-3|TRBJ2-3|few|.
TGCGCCAGCAGCGTGGGAGCTGCCGATACGCAGTATTTT
CASSVGAADTQYF
>TRBV29-1|TRBJ2-3|.|TRBD2
TGCAGCGCCCCCTCTGGGGAGGGCCCAGATACGCAGTATTTT
CSAPSGEGPDTQYF
>TRBV19|TRBJ2-7|.|.
TGTGCCAGTAGTATAGAAGGGGTCGAGCAGTACTTC
CASSIEGVEQYF
>TRBV19|TRBJ2-3|.|.
TGTGCCAGTAGTCAGGGCCACGACCGGGCCTATACGCAGTATTTT
CASSQGHDRAYTQYF
>TRBV5-1|TRBJ1-4|few|TRBD1
TGCGCCAGCAGTCCGACGACAGGGGGGATTGAAAAACTGTTTTTT
CASSPTTGGIEKLFF
>TRBV12-5|TRBJ2-5|.|TRBD1
TGTGCTAGTGGTTTGGGGGGACAGGGGATGGTGGAGACCCAGTACTTC
CASGLGGQGMVETQYF
>TRBV27|TRBJ2-7|.|.
TGTGCCAGCAGTTCTCAGCAAGGGGTGGGCGACGAGCAGTACTTC
CASSSQQGVGDEQYF
>TRBV18|TRBJ2-3|once|TRBD2
TGTGCCAGCTCCCTTTTTCCCAGCGGGGGGGCCGCAGATACGCAGTATTTT
CASSLFPSGGAADTQYF
>TRBV4-1|TRBJ2-7|.|TRBD1
TGCGCCAGCAGCGACCGGGACAGGGGGCACGAGCAGTACTTC
CASSDRDRGHEQYF
>TRBV5-6|TRBJ2-7|once|TRBD1
TGTGCCAGCAGCTGGGGACAGGCCTACGAGCAGTACTTC
CASSWGQAYEQYF
>TRBV25-1|TRBJ1-6|once|TRBD1
TGTGCCAGCAGTGGAGGACAGGTCAGTCGTTCACCCCTCCACTTT
CASSGGQVSRSPLHF
>TRBV7-6|TRBJ1-4|.|TRBD1
TGTGCCAGCAGCTTAGGAGGGGGCGCGGGTGAAAAACTGTTTTTT
CASSLGGGAGEKLFF
>TRBV2|TRBJ1-4|.|.
TGTGCCAGCAGTAATGCACGATTGGCTGGTGAAAAACTGTTTTTT
CASSNARLAGEKLFF
>TRBV5-4|TRBJ2-3|.|.
TGTGCCAGCAGCCCGTCGCAGGGGTCCACAGATACGCAGTATTTT
CASSPSQGSTDTQYF
>TRBV27|TRBJ1-1|.|.
TGTGCCAGCAGTTCTCTCGGGGGGGCGCTGGGCACTGAAGCTTTCTTT
CASSSLGGALGTEAFF
>TRBV28|TRBJ2-7|.|TRBD2
TGTGCCAGCAGTCTCCCCCGGACTAGCGGGCCACCGGGCAAGCAGTACTTC
CASSLPRTSGPPGKQYF
>TRBV6-1|TRBJ2-3|.|TRBD1
TGTGCCAGCAGTGATTGGGACAGGGGTCTAGGAGATACGCAGTATTTT
CASSDWDRGLGDTQYF
>TRBV6-1|TRBJ2-7|once|.
TGTGCCAGCAGGACAGAGACCTCCTACGAGCAGTACTTC
CASRTETSYEQYF
>TRBV9|TRBJ1-1|.|.
TGTGCCAGCAGCGAACTTTTGGATCCCTCGCCCGGGGCTTTCTTT
CASSELLDPSPGAFF
>TRBV6-1|TRBJ2-2|.|TRBD2
TGTGCCAGCAGACTAGCGGGGAGTACCGGGGAGCTGTTTTTT
CASRLAGSTGELFF
>TRBV4-1|TRBJ1-2|.|.
TGCGCCAGCAGAGACCTATGGGGCGCGGTAGGCTACACCTTC
CASRDLWGAVGYTF
>TRBV4-1|TRBJ2-2|once|.
TGCGCCAGCAGCCGAGGACAGCCTGGGCACACCGGGGAGCTGTTTTTT
CASSRGQPGHTGELFF
>TRBV19|TRBJ2-3|once|.
TGTGCCAGTAGTATACGCAGGGGTATTGATACGCAGTATTTT
CASSIRRGIDTQYF
>TRBV18|TRBJ1-5|few|.
TGTGCCAGCTCCCGAACCCTAGGGGGTAGCAATCAGCCCCAGCATTTT
CASSRTLGGSNQPQHF